The 14 T cell receptor beta chains below were found in one sample sequenced in a study of blood T cell repertoires in COVID-19. Using immunoSEQ multiplex PCR, the repertoire was profiled, and TCRdb retains in-frame clones only, with some absent. This sample has hundreds of thousands of clones; 75% to 90% occur once, and the top ten carry around 12%. The sequencing input was peripheral blood. The receptors shown here come from a woman aged 70-85 years with COVID-19, enrolled during active disease.

The chain employs TRBV10-3 and TRBJ2-1; TRBD2 agrees at 8 bases. The CDR3 sequence is 12 residues long. J gave up 9 bases and V 10 bases, and 8 bases lay outside the gene matches. CDR1 and CDR2 (germline): ENHRY, SYGVKD. The chain's CDR3 is CATGGGPGEQFF. CDR3 bases: TGTGCCACCGGGGGGGGGCCGGGTGAGCAGTTCTTC.

This sequence joins TRBV6-4 and TRBJ2-2, with D perhaps TRBD1 (6 bases). Germline V gene data show CDR1 as MRHNA and CDR2 as SNTAGT. The CDR3 totals 14 residues. Trimming cost V 6 bases and J 8 bases, with 16 bases left between them. The CDR3 DNA is TGTGCCAGCAGGCCAGGGGTCGCTGGTGGGGAGCTGTTTTTT. It yields the protein CASRPGVAGGELFF.

V gene TRBV28 combines with J gene TRBJ1-6; 10 bases line up with TRBD1. Unmatched junction bases numbered 12, after V lost 6 bases and J lost 10 bases. This CDR3 is 16 amino acids long. Per germline, CDR1 MDHEN and CDR2 SYDVKM. This CDR3 reads CASRRDRGTILSPLHF. As DNA, the CDR3 is TGTGCCAGCAGGCGGGACAGGGGTACAATTTTATCACCCCTCCACTTT.

This clone came up a few times. J is TRBJ1-2 and V is TRBV2, with a possible D match to TRBD1 (6 bases). Trimming took 9 bases from V and 4 from J, leaving 15 bases between them. The germline V gene has CDR1 SNHLY and CDR2 FYNNEI. The CDR3 contains 13 residues. The CDR3 sequence: CASSPDSSYGYTF. The CDR3 DNA sequence: TGTGCCAGTTCGCCGGACAGCTCCTATGGCTACACCTTC.

This sequence joins TRBV7-2 and TRBJ2-3; tentatively, D is TRBD1 (6 bases). V gave up 1 base and J gave up 11 bases, with 10 bases separating them. Germline V gene sequence: CDR1 SGHTA, CDR2 FQGNSA. This CDR3 is 12 amino acids long. The CDR3 DNA reads as TGTGCCAGCAGCTTAGAGGTGGGACAGCAGTATTTT. Translated: CASSLEVGQQYF.

The chain recombines TRBV5-1 with TRBJ1-1; the match to TRBD1 covers 8 bases. V shed 2 bases and J 8 bases; nucleotides not matched to a gene: 11. Germline V gene sequence: CDR1 SGHRS, CDR2 YFSETQ. This CDR3 comprises 15 residues. DNA for the CDR3: TGCGCCAGCAGCTTATCCCAGGGGGCCGGGCGCGAAGCTTTCTTT. Translated: CASSLSQGAGREAFF.

J is TRBJ2-1 and V is TRBV7-9; 7 bases align to TRBD2. V lost 3 bases and J lost 4; bases outside the gene matches: 6. Germline CDR1 and CDR2: SEHNR and FQNEAQ (reference sequence). CDR3 size: 15 residues. In DNA, the CDR3 is TGTGCCAGCAGCTTCTTGGCGGGGGAGTACAATGAGCAGTTCTTC. It encodes CASSFLAGEYNEQFF.

The rearrangement uses TRBV4-3 and TRBJ2-7, with 9 bases matching TRBD1. V was pared by 1 base and J by 1 base, with 8 bases of the junction left unmatched. CDR1 and CDR2 (germline): LGHNA, YSLEER. This CDR3 has 17 residues. The DNA for the CDR3 is TGCGCCAGCAGCCAAGTAGCCACCGGGACAGGGTCCTACGAGCAGTACTTC. Amino acids: CASSQVATGTGSYEQYF.

The chain joins TRBV28 to TRBJ1-3; D is unresolved. V lost 6 bases and J lost 0, with 15 bases in between. Germline assignment: CDR1 MDHEN and CDR2 SYDVKM. The CDR3 sequence is 16 residues long. The CDR3 spells CASSLGGISSGNTIYF. DNA of the CDR3: TGTGCCAGCAGCCTCGGAGGGATCAGCTCTGGAAACACCATATATTTT.

The J gene is TRBJ2-7, the V gene TRBV5-4; 9 bases line up with TRBD1. Trimming at V came to 4 bases and at J to 3 bases, leaving 5 bases not matched to a gene. The CDR3 extends over 14 amino acids. Germline loops: CDR1 SGHNT, CDR2 YYREEE (reference sequence). CDR3 sequence reads: CASSPGTGSYEQYF. DNA for the CDR3: TGTGCCAGCAGCCCGGGGACAGGGAGCTACGAGCAGTACTTC. Filled out from reference TRBV5-4 and TRBJ2-7, the complete variable domain reads ETGVTQSPTHLIKTRGQQVTLRCSSQSGHNTVSWYQQALGQGPQFIFQYYREEENGRGNFPPRFSGLQFPNYSSELNVNALELDDSALYLCASSPGTGSYEQYFGPGTRLTVT.

The chain has TRBV4-2 and TRBJ1-4, with 9 nucleotides matching TRBD1. Germline values: CDR1 LGHNA, CDR2 YNFKEQ. This CDR3 spans 14 amino acids. The J segment lost 7 bases and the V segment lost 4 bases, leaving 4 bases of the junction unmatched. For the CDR3, the DNA is TGTGCCAGCAGCCGGGGGACAGGGTTTGAAAAACTGTTTTTT. It specifies CASSRGTGFEKLFF.

The chain employs TRBV4-1 and TRBJ1-1; 7 bases map to TRBD1. CDR3 length: 15 residues. The trim removed 2 bases at V and 1 base at J, leaving 4 bases unmatched. The germline V gene encodes CDR1 MGHRA and CDR2 YSYEKL. The DNA for the CDR3 is TGCGCCAGCAGCCAACCGACAGGGTGGAACACTGAAGCTTTCTTT. Translated: CASSQPTGWNTEAFF.

This clone showed up just a few times. The V gene is TRBV7-9, the J gene TRBJ2-1; 8 bases agree with TRBD2. The CDR3 extends over 11 amino acids. The ends lost 11 bases at V and 8 bases at J; junction bases unmatched: 5. Germline CDR1 reads SEHNR; CDR2 reads FQNEAQ (reference sequence). This CDR3 reads CAVAGGDEQFF. In nucleotides, the CDR3 is TGTGCCGTTGCGGGAGGAGATGAGCAGTTCTTC.

This chain's CDR3 is CATGDRAGNTIYF. In DNA, the CDR3 is TGTGCCACCGGAGACAGGGCTGGAAACACCATATATTTT. The gene calls are TRBV24-1 and TRBJ1-3; the match to TRBD1 covers 7 bases. Unmatched junction bases numbered 3, after V lost 9 bases and J lost 2 bases. The CDR3 runs to 13 residues. Germline CDR1 is KGHDR and CDR2 is SFDVKD.